This T cell receptor (beta chain) was profiled in a study of CXCR3-negative and CXCR3-positive naive CD8 T cells. Study results and caveats: The study found more hydrophobic TRB CDR3s in CXCR3-positive naive cells than in CXCR3-negative naive cells. Each naive subset displayed comparably high diversity, whereas memory CD8+ cells displayed much lower diversity.

Looked up from germline, CDR1 is SQVTM and CDR2 is ANQGSEA. CDR3 length: 14 residues. UMI-tagged TRB cDNA libraries were built via 5' RACE. TCRdb reprocessed the 5' RACE reads, keeping one entry per CDR3 protein, no DNA. The listing records around 66,000 distinct CDR3 sequences. With respect to this clonotype: Its specificity is unknown.

Triplicates of 300,000 or so cells were sorted from each CD8+ T cell subset. The TCR was taken from a human donor in good health. Some clones in this sample may be carry-over from other donors' samples. Sequencing input: naive CXCR3+ CD8+ T cells from blood. Subset indicated: CD45RO-CCR7+CD27+CD95- naive CD8+ T cells expressing CXCR3 (TNR3+). The chain uses TRBV29-1 and TRBJ2-5. This CDR3 reads CSVEAQTYQETQYF. The entire variable domain, with the rest obtained from reference TRBV29-1 and TRBJ2-5, is as follows: SAVISQKPSRDICQRGTSLTIQCQVDSQVTMMFWYRQQPGQSLTLIATANQGSEATYESGFVIDKFPISRPNLTFSTLTVSNMSPEDSSIYLCSVEAQTYQETQYFGPGTRLLVL.